This TCR beta chain was identified in a study of blood T cell repertoires in COVID-19. CDR1 is MNHNY, CDR2 SVGAGI, per germline (reference sequence). V gave up 5 bases and J gave up 9 bases, with 15 bases separating them. The CDR3 is 13 residues long. Sequenced by immunoSEQ multiplex PCR; TCRdb stores in-frame clones only, minus some. Found here are a few hundred thousand clones, approximately 90% of them singletons; the top ten hold over 1.5%. The clonotype was recovered from a woman in her 40s who had recovered from COVID-19. The chain has TRBV6-6 and TRBJ2-3; the D gene is possibly TRBD2 (5 bases). The sequencing input was PBMCs or T cells enriched from blood (not recorded which). The CDR3 loop reads CASSQPTKPTQYF. The CDR3 DNA sequence: TGTGCCAGCAGTCAGCCGACTAAACCGACGCAGTATTTT.